This TCR beta chain was identified in a study of shared clonotypes between healthy human individuals. Germline CDR1 MGHRA, CDR2 YSYEKL. The CDR3 is made up of 15 amino acids. V gave up 0 bases and J gave up 0 bases, with 7 bases separating them. Donors were healthy HIV-negative adults without recently reported acute infections or vaccinations. DNA input for the unsorted PBMC replicate PCRs was around 300 ng, 30,000 or so T cell genomes. Clones were sequenced by immunoSEQ multiplex PCR, and TCRdb holds only the in-frame ones, with some missing. Of 450,000 to 600,000 clones in the sample, about four fifths were seen once.

The origin of this receptor is a woman between 40 and 50 years old in good health. Some clones in this sample may be carry-over from other donors' samples. Source material: PBMCs. The gene calls are TRBV4-1 and TRBJ2-3; tentatively, D is TRBD1 (5 bases). CDR3 residues: CASSQEAGSTDTQYF. As DNA, the CDR3 is TGCGCCAGCAGCCAAGAGGCAGGGAGCACAGATACGCAGTATTTT.